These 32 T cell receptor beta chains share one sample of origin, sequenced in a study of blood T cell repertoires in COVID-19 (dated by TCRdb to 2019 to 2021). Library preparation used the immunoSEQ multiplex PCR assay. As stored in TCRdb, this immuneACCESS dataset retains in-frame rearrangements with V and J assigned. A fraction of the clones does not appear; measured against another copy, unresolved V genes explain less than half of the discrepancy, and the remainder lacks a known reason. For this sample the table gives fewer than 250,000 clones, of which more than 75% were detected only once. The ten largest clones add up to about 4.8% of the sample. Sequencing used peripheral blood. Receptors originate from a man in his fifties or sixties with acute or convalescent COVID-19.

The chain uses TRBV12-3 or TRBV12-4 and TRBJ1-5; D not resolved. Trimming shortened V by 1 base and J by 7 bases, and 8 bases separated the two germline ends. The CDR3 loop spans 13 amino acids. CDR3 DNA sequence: TGTGCCAGCAGTTTAGTGGAGGCGCAGCCCCAGCATTTT. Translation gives CASSLVEAQPQHF.

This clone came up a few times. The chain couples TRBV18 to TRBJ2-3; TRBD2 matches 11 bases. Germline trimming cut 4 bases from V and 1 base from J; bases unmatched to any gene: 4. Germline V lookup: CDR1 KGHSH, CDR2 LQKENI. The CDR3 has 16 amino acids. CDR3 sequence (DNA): TGTGCCAGCTCACGGGAGACTAGCGGGGGCACAGATACGCAGTATTTT. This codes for CASSRETSGGTDTQYF.

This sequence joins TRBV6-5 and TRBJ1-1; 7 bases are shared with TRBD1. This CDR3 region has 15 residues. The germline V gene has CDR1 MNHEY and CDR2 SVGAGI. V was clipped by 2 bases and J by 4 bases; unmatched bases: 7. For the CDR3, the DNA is TGTGCCAGCAGTTACGAGGGCAGGGGGAGCACTGAAGCTTTCTTT. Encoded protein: CASSYEGRGSTEAFF.

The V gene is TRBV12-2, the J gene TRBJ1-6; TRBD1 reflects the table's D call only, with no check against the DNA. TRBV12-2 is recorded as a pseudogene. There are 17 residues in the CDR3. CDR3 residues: CASQCLSFGQYNSPLHF. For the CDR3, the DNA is TGTGCAAGTCAGTGCTTAAGTTTCGGACAGTATAATTCACCCCTCCACTTT.

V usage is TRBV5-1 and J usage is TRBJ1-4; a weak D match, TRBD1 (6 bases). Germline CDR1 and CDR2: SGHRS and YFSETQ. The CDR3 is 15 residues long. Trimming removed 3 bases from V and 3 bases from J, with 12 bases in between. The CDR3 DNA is TGCGCCAGCAGCTGGACGGACAGCGCTAATGAAAAACTGTTTTTT. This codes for CASSWTDSANEKLFF.

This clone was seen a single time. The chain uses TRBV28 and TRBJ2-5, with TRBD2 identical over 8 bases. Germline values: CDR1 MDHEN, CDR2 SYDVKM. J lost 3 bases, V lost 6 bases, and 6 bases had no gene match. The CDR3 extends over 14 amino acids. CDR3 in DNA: TGTGCCAGCAGACGGGGGGGCTGGGAAGAGACCCAGTACTTC. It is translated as CASRRGGWEETQYF.

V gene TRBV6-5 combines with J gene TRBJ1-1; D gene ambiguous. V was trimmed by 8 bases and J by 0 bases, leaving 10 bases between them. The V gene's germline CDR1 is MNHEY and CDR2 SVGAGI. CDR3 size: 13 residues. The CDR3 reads CASEYRLNTEAFF. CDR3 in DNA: TGTGCCAGCGAATACAGACTGAACACTGAAGCTTTCTTT.

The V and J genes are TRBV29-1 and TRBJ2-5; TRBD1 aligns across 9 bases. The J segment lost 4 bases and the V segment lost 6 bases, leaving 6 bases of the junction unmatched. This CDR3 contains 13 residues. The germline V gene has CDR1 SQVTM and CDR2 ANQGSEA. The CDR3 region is CSVQQGAGETQYF. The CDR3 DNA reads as TGCAGCGTGCAACAGGGGGCTGGAGAGACCCAGTACTTC.

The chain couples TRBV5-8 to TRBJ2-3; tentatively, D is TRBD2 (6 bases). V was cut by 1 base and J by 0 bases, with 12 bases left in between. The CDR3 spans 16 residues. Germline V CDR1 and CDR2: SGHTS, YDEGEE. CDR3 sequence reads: CASSLMGGTSTDTQYF. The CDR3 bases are TGTGCCAGCAGCTTGATGGGCGGGACTAGCACAGATACGCAGTATTTT.

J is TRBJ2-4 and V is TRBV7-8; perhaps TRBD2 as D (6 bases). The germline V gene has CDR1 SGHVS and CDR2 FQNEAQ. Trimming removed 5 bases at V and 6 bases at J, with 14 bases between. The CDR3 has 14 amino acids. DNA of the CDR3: TGTGCCAGCAGCCGGGGACTCGAGGCAAACATTCAGTACTTC. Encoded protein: CASSRGLEANIQYF. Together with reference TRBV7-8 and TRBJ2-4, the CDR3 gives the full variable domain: GAGVSQSPRYKVAKRGQDVALRCDPISGHVSLFWYQQALGQGPEFLTYFQNEAQLDKSGLPSDRFFAERPEGSVSTLKIQRTQQEDSAVYLCASSRGLEANIQYFGAGTRLSVL.

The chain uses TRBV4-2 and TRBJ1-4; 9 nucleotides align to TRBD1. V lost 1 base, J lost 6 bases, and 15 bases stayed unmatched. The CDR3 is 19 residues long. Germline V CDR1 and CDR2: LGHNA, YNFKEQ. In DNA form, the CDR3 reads TGTGCCAGCAGCCAAGTAGGTTATGGGACAGGGAATTGGTATGAAAAACTGTTTTTT. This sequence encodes CASSQVGYGTGNWYEKLFF.

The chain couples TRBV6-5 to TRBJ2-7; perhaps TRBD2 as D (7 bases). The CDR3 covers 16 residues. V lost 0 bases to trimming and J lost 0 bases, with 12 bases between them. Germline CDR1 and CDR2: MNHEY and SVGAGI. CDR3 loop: CASSYSGGGLSYEQYF. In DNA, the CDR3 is TGTGCCAGCAGTTACTCGGGAGGGGGTCTCTCCTACGAGCAGTACTTC.

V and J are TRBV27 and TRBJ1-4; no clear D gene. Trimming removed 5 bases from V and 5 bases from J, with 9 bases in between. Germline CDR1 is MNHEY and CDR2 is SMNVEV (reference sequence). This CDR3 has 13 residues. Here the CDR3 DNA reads TGTGCCAGCAGTATACAGCTAAATGAAAAACTGTTTTTT. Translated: CASSIQLNEKLFF. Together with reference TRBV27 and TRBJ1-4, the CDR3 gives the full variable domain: EAQVTQNPRYLITVTGKKLTVTCSQNMNHEYMSWYRQDPGLGLRQIYYSMNVEVTDKGDVPEGYKVSRKEKRNFPLILESPSPNQTSLYFCASSIQLNEKLFFGSGTQLSVL.

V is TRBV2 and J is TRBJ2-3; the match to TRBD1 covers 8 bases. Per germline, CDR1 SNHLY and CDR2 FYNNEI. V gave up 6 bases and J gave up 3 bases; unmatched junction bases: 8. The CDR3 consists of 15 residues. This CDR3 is CASSLQGGQTDTQYF. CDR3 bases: TGTGCCAGCAGCCTACAGGGGGGCCAGACAGATACGCAGTATTTT. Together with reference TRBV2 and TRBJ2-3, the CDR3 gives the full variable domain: EPEVTQTPSHQVTQMGQEVILRCVPISNHLYFYWYRQILGQKVEFLVSFYNNEISEKSEIFDDQFSVERPDGSNFTLKIRSTKLEDSAMYFCASSLQGGQTDTQYFGPGTRLTVL.

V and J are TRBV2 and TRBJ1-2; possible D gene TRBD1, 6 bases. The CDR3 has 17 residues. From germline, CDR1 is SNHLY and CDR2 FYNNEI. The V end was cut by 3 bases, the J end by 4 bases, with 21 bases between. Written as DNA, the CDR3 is TGTGCCAGCAGTGACCTGGTGGACAGTTTTATGAGCTATGGCTACACCTTC. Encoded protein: CASSDLVDSFMSYGYTF. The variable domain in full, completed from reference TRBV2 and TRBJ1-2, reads EPEVTQTPSHQVTQMGQEVILRCVPISNHLYFYWYRQILGQKVEFLVSFYNNEISEKSEIFDDQFSVERPDGSNFTLKIRSTKLEDSAMYFCASSDLVDSFMSYGYTFGSGTRLTVV.

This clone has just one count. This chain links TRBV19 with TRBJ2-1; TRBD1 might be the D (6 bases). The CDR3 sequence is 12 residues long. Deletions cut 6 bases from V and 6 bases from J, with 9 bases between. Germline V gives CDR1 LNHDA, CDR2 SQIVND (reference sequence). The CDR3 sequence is CASSRGLNEQFF. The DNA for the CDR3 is TGTGCCAGTAGCAGGGGCCTCAATGAGCAGTTCTTC.

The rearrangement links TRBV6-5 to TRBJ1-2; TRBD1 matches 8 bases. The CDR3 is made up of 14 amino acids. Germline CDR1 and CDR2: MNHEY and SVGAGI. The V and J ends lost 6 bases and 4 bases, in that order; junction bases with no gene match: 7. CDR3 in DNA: TGTGCCAGCAGGTACGACAGGGGCGGCTATGGCTACACCTTC. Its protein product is CASRYDRGGYGYTF.

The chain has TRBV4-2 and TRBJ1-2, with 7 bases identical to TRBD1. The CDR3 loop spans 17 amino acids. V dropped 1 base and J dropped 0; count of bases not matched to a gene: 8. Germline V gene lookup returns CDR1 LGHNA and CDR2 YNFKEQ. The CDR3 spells CASSQGVYGTANYGYTF. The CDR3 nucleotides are TGTGCCAGCAGCCAAGGGGTTTATGGGACAGCTAACTATGGCTACACCTTC.

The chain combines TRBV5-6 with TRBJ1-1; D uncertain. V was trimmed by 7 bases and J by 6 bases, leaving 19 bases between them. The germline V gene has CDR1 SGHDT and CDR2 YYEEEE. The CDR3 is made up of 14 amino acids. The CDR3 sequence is CASQRRGRKPEAFF. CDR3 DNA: TGTGCCAGCCAACGCCGGGGAAGGAAGCCTGAAGCTTTCTTT. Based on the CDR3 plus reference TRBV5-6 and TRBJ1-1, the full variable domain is DAGVTQSPTHLIKTRGQQVTLRCSPKSGHDTVSWYQQALGQGPQFIFQYYEEEERQRGNFPDRFSGHQFPNYSSELNVNALLLGDSALYLCASQRRGRKPEAFFGQGTRLTVV.

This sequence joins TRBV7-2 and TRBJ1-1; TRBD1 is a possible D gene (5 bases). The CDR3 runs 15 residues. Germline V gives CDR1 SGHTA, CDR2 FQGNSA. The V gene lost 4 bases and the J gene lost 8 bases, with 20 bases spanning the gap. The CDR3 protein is CASSSDSQPGPEAFF. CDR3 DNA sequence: TGTGCCAGCAGCTCCGACAGCCAACCTGGACCGGAAGCTTTCTTT.

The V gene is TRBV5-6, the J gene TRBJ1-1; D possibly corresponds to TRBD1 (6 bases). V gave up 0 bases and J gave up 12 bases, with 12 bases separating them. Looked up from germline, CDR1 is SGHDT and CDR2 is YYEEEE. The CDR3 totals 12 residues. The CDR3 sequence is CASSLAGTNPFF. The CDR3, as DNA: TGTGCCAGCAGCTTGGCCGGGACAAATCCTTTCTTT.

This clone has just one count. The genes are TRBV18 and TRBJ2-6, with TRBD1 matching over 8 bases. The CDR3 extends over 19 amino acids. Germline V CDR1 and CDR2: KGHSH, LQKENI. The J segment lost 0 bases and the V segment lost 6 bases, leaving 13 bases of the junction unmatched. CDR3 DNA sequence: TGTGCCAGCTCTGAACAGGGATCACAGGGGGACTCTGGGGCCAACGTCCTGACTTTC. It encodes CASSEQGSQGDSGANVLTF.

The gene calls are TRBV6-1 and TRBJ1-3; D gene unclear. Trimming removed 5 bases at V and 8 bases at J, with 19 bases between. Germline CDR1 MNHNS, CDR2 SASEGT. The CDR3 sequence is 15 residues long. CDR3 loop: CASSRDTTGEDTIYF. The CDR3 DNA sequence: TGTGCCAGCAGTCGCGACACCACTGGGGAGGACACCATATATTTT.

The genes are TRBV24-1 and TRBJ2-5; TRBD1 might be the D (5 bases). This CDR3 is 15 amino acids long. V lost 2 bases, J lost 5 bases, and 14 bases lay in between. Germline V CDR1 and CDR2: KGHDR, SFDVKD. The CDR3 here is CATSDSYQGWETQYF. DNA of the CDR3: TGTGCCACCAGTGATTCTTACCAGGGCTGGGAGACCCAGTACTTC.

The CDR3 region is CASSQGTSGLYNEQFF. In nucleotides, the CDR3 is TGTGCCAGCAGCCAGGGGACTAGCGGCCTCTACAATGAGCAGTTCTTC. The rearrangement uses TRBV4-2 and TRBJ2-1; 11 bases fit TRBD2. V was clipped by 3 bases and J by 3 bases; unmatched bases: 4. The CDR3 contains 16 residues. Germline V CDR1 and CDR2: LGHNA, YNFKEQ.

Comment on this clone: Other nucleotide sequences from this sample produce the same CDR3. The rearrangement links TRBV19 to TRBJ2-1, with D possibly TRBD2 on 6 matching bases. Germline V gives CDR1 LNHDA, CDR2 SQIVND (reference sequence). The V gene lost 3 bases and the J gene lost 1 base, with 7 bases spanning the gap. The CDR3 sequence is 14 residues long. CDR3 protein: CASSIGGSYNEQFF. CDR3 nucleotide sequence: TGTGCCAGTAGTATCGGGGGTTCCTACAATGAGCAGTTCTTC.

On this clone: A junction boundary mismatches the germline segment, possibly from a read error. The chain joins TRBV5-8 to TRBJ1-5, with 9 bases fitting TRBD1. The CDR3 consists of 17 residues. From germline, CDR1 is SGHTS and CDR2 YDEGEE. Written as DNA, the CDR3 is TGTGCCAGCAGCTTCAGGACAGGGGTCCCCTACAATCAGCCCCAGCTCTTT. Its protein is CASSFRTGVPYNQPQLF.

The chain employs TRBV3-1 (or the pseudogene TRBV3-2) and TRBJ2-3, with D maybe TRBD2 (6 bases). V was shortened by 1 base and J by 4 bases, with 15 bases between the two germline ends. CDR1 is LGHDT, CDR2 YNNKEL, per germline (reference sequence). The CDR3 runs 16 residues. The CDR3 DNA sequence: TGTGCCAGCAGCCAAGTGTGGGGGGAAGGATCAGATACGCAGTATTTT. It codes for CASSQVWGEGSDTQYF.

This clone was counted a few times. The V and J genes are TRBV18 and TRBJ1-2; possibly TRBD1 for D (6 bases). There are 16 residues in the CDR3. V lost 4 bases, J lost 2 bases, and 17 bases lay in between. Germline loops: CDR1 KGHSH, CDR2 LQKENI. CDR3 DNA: TGTGCCAGCTCACTTAACACCGTCAGGGGAAACTATGGCTACACCTTC. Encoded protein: CASSLNTVRGNYGYTF.

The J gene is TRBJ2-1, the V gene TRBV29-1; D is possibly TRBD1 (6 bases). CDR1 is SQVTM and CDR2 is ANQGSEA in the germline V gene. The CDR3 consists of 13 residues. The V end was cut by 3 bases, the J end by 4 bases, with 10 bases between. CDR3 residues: CSVDEQGYNEQFF. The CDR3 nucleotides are TGCAGCGTTGACGAACAGGGTTACAATGAGCAGTTCTTC.

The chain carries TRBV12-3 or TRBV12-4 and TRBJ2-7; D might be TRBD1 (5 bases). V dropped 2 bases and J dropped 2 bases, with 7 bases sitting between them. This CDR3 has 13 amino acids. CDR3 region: CASSLQGTYEQYF. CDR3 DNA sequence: TGTGCCAGCAGTTTACAGGGAACCTACGAGCAGTACTTC.

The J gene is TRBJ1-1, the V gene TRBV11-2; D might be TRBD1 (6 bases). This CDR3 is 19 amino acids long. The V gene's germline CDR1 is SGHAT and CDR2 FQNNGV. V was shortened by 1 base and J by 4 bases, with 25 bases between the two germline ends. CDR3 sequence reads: CASSLVGPLQGAWGTEAFF. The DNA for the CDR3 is TGTGCCAGCAGCTTAGTGGGACCGCTACAGGGAGCCTGGGGCACTGAAGCTTTCTTT.